A single sample gave rise to the 16 T cell receptor beta chains below, sequenced in a study of OX40 agonist ivuxolimab in advanced cancers. Libraries were constructed by the immunoSEQ multiplex PCR assay. Held by TCRdb, this immuneACCESS table contains in-frame sequences only and omits some clones. Under half of the omission traces to an unresolved V gene where checked; the cause of the rest is unknown. The sample profile shows fewer than 70,000 clones; roughly nine tenths of them were found once. The top ten hold less than 5% of the sample. The specimen comprised CD4+ or CD8+ T cells sorted from blood, sampled in a trial of the OX40 agonist ivuxolimab. These receptors were collected from an adult with an advanced solid tumor such as melanoma, head and neck, liver or kidney cancer.

The chain links TRBV7-8 to TRBJ2-1, with 7 bases lining up with TRBD1. This CDR3 comprises 13 residues. CDR1 is SGHVS, CDR2 FQNEAQ, per germline. The V gene end was trimmed by 3 bases and the J gene end by 8 bases; junction bases not matched to a gene: 4. The CDR3 DNA follows: TGTGCCAGCAGCTTGGGACAGTTGCATGAGCAGTTCTTC. Its translation: CASSLGQLHEQFF.

The sample holds a few counts of this clone. CDR3 bases: TGTGCCAGCAGTACCGTCGGGGAAAAACTGTTTTTT. This gives the protein CASSTVGEKLFF. The chain links TRBV6-1 to TRBJ1-4; D remains unclear. In germline, CDR1 is MNHNS, CDR2 SASEGT. The ends were cut back, 5 bases at V and 8 bases at J, with 9 bases in the middle. The CDR3 is made up of 12 amino acids.

This rearrangement joins TRBV4-3 to TRBJ2-1; 10 nucleotides agree with TRBD2. Germline CDR1 reads LGHNA; CDR2 reads YSLEER. Trimming took 4 bases from V and 7 from J; bases not matched to a gene: 10. There are 16 residues in the CDR3. CDR3 residues: CASSRGTSVILNEQFF. In DNA form, the CDR3 reads TGCGCCAGCAGCCGGGGGACTAGCGTAATCTTGAATGAGCAGTTCTTC.

The chain couples TRBV4-3 to TRBJ2-1, with 8 nucleotides matching TRBD1. V dropped 4 bases and J dropped 5; count of bases not matched to a gene: 13. The CDR3 has 17 residues. The germline V gene encodes CDR1 LGHNA and CDR2 YSLEER. The CDR3 protein is CASSPWVGTGSDNEQFF. The CDR3, as DNA: TGCGCCAGCAGCCCCTGGGTCGGGACAGGCTCGGACAATGAGCAGTTCTTC.

The rearrangement uses TRBV11-2 and TRBJ2-1; 12 nucleotides match TRBD2. V lost 2 bases to trimming and J lost 8 bases; unmatched junction nucleotides: 4. The CDR3 has 15 amino acids. Germline CDR1 and CDR2: SGHAT and FQNNGV. Here the CDR3 DNA reads TGTGCCAGCAGCTTACTAGCGGGGGGGCCTCATGAGCAGTTCTTC. It is translated as CASSLLAGGPHEQFF.

The chain links TRBV19 to TRBJ2-3, with no clear D. Germline V gene sequence: CDR1 LNHDA, CDR2 SQIVND (reference sequence). Trimming took 1 base from V and 3 from J, leaving 8 bases between them. The length of the CDR3 is 14 residues. The DNA for the CDR3 is TGTGCCAGTAGTATAGGGGATGGGACAGATACGCAGTATTTT. Its protein is CASSIGDGTDTQYF.

The chain recombines TRBV7-3 with TRBJ2-2; either TRBD1 or TRBD2 may supply D (5 bases each). V was clipped by 2 bases and J by 6 bases, with 7 bases between them. The germline V gene has CDR1 SGHTA and CDR2 FQGTGA. This CDR3 has 13 residues. The CDR3 region is CASSLGGAGELFF. The CDR3 DNA reads as TGTGCCAGCAGCTTAGGGGGTGCCGGGGAGCTGTTTTTT. The full variable domain, its missing parts supplied by reference TRBV7-3 and TRBJ2-2, is GAGVSQTPSNKVTEKGKYVELRCDPISGHTALYWYRQSLGQGPEFLIYFQGTGAADDSGLPNDRFFAVRPEGSVSTLKIQRTERGDSAVYLCASSLGGAGELFFGEGSRLTVL.

The V and J genes are TRBV25-1 and TRBJ1-2; TRBD1 is a possible D gene (6 bases). CDR1 and CDR2 from the germline V gene are MGHDK and SYGVNS. The CDR3 covers 13 residues. V was clipped by 2 bases and J by 4 bases, with 8 bases between them. The CDR3 DNA sequence: TGTGCCAGCAGTGAAGGGGGCGGCTATGGCTACACCTTC. Its protein is CASSEGGGYGYTF.

V and J are TRBV9 and TRBJ2-3, with 8 positions matching TRBD1. The trim removed 4 bases at V and 1 base at J, leaving 8 bases unmatched. Looked up from germline, CDR1 is SGDLS and CDR2 is YYNGEE. This CDR3 is 16 amino acids long. The CDR3 protein is CASSTRTGWGTDTQYF. In DNA, the CDR3 is TGTGCCAGCAGCACTCGGACAGGGTGGGGCACAGATACGCAGTATTTT.

This chain uses TRBV19 with TRBJ1-4; 7 positions agree with TRBD1. V lost 6 bases to trimming and J lost 4 bases; unmatched junction nucleotides: 2. This CDR3 is built from 13 residues. CDR1 and CDR2 (germline): LNHDA, SQIVND (reference sequence). CDR3 sequence: CASRGQVNEKLFF. CDR3 coding DNA: TGTGCCAGTAGAGGACAGGTTAATGAAAAACTGTTTTTT.

Comments on this clone: The junction does not match germline at one end; this may be a read error. This CDR3 is also generated by other DNA sequences in the sample. The chain is built from TRBV7-2 and TRBJ1-3; 8 bases match TRBD1. The CDR3 consists of 15 residues. The germline CDR1 and CDR2 sequences are SGHTA and FQGNSA. The chain's CDR3 is CASSFLQGVGNTIYF. The CDR3 DNA follows: TGTGCCAGCAGCTTCCTACAGGGGGTCGGAAACACTATATATTTT.

A single count supports this clone. V is TRBV27 and J is TRBJ2-3, with D tentatively TRBD2 (5 bases). Germline V gene sequence: CDR1 MNHEY, CDR2 SMNVEV (reference sequence). CDR3 size: 16 residues. Trimming pared 1 base from V and 2 bases from J, leaving 13 bases between. The CDR3 sequence: CASSLYSGSITDTQYF. CDR3 DNA: TGTGCCAGCAGTTTATACTCGGGGTCCATCACAGATACGCAGTATTTT.

CDR3 sequence reads: CASSGSGASGYTF. In DNA form, the CDR3 reads TGTGCCAGCAGCGGCTCGGGCGCGTCGGGCTACACCTTC. J is TRBJ1-2 and V is TRBV5-6; no firm D call. The germline CDR1 and CDR2 sequences are SGHDT and YYEEEE. V shed 4 bases and J shed 8 bases, with 15 bases lying between them. The CDR3 consists of 13 residues.

The J gene is TRBJ2-2, the V gene TRBV27; maybe TRBD1 (5 bases). Germline V CDR1 and CDR2: MNHEY, SMNVEV (reference sequence). The CDR3 covers 15 residues. V was trimmed by 4 bases and J by 0 bases, leaving 9 bases between them. The DNA for the CDR3 is TGTGCCAGCAGTTACAGGACCGCGAACACCGGGGAGCTGTTTTTT. Translation gives CASSYRTANTGELFF.

The J gene is TRBJ2-3, the V gene TRBV27; D not resolved. V lost 1 base and J lost 0, with 5 bases in between. This CDR3 has 14 residues. Germline values: CDR1 MNHEY, CDR2 SMNVEV (reference sequence). CDR3 bases: TGTGCCAGCAGTTTATTATCTAGCACAGATACGCAGTATTTT. It codes for CASSLLSSTDTQYF.

V gene TRBV4-1 combines with J gene TRBJ2-2; the match to TRBD1 covers 12 bases. The V gene end was trimmed by 6 bases and the J gene end by 4 bases; junction bases not matched to a gene: 3. Germline CDR1 and CDR2: MGHRA and YSYEKL. The CDR3 sequence is 15 residues long. The CDR3: CASRGQGAGTGELFF. CDR3 DNA: TGCGCCAGCAGGGGACAGGGGGCGGGCACCGGGGAGCTGTTTTTT.